The 19 T cell receptor beta chains presented below share a single source sample, sequenced in a study of shared clonotypes between healthy human individuals (dated by TCRdb to 2020 to 2021). The method behind the library was the immunoSEQ multiplex PCR assay. Sourced from immuneACCESS, this table was stored by TCRdb with only in-frame sequences that have V and J called. A share of the clones is absent; for the studies checked, an unresolved V gene accounts for under half, and the remainder has no known explanation. In all, the sample holds around 500,000 clones, and more than 65% of those were seen once. The ten largest make up about an eighth of the sample. Material for sequencing was PBMCs. All receptors come from a woman between 40 and 55 years old in good health. Some clones in this sample may be carry-over from other donors' samples.

This chain connects TRBV5-8 to TRBJ2-7; D perhaps matches TRBD2 (6 bases). This CDR3 contains 13 residues. CDR1 and CDR2 (germline): SGHTS, YDEGEE. V lost 4 bases to trimming and J lost 2 bases, with 10 bases between them. CDR3 loop: CASSRTGAYEQYF. CDR3 bases: TGTGCCAGCAGCCGGACGGGGGCCTACGAGCAGTACTTC.

The gene calls are TRBV5-1 and TRBJ2-3, with TRBD2 matching 16 bases. The CDR3 extends over 18 amino acids. The germline CDR1 and CDR2 sequences are SGHRS and YFSETQ. The junction had 6 bases not matched to a gene; V was cut back by 4 bases and J by 1 base. The CDR3 DNA follows: TGCGCCAGCAGCCAACAGGGACTAGCGGGAGGGGGCACAGATACGCAGTATTTT. This sequence encodes CASSQQGLAGGGTDTQYF.

This chain uses TRBV10-3 with TRBJ2-6; TRBD2 is a possible D gene (6 bases). Deletions cut 6 bases from V and 0 bases from J, with 12 bases between. The CDR3 length is 16 residues. Germline CDR1 and CDR2: ENHRY and SYGVKD. The CDR3 loop reads CAISGGQNSGANVLTF. The CDR3 bases are TGTGCCATCAGCGGAGGGCAGAACTCTGGGGCCAACGTCCTGACTTTC.

CDR3 in amino acids: CASSRSGETQYF. The CDR3 DNA follows: TGTGCCAGCAGCCGGAGTGGGGAGACCCAGTACTTC. The chain recombines TRBV28 with TRBJ2-5; no firm D call. V lost 6 bases and J 5 bases, leaving 10 bases between the germline ends. The CDR3 loop spans 12 amino acids. Germline assignment: CDR1 MDHEN and CDR2 SYDVKM.

The genes are TRBV12-5 and TRBJ2-1; 9 positions agree with TRBD2. J gave up 6 bases and V 1 base, and 13 bases lay outside the gene matches. The germline gives CDR1 LGHNT, CDR2 FRNRAP. This CDR3 contains 18 residues. CDR3 sequence (DNA): TGTGCTAGTGGTTTGGCGTACCGGGGACTAGCTCCACCCAATGAGCAGTTCTTC. Protein: CASGLAYRGLAPPNEQFF.

This clone was recorded many times. V usage is TRBV6-1 and J usage is TRBJ2-2, with 9 positions matching TRBD2. CDR1 is MNHNS and CDR2 is SASEGT in the germline V gene. This CDR3 has 16 amino acids. Trimming removed 4 bases from V and 3 bases from J; junction bases left unmatched: 6. The CDR3 DNA reads TGTGCCAGCAGTGGGTTAGCGGGAGATGACACCGGGGAGCTGTTTTTT. Residues: CASSGLAGDDTGELFF.

The chain joins TRBV29-1 to TRBJ2-2; D possibly corresponds to TRBD2 (6 bases). CDR1 SQVTM and CDR2 ANQGSEA come from the germline V gene. The CDR3 length is 17 residues. V was clipped by 0 bases and J by 2 bases, with 16 bases between them. CDR3 amino acids: CSVEDLGGDGNTGELFF. The CDR3 coding sequence is TGCAGCGTTGAAGATCTGGGCGGGGATGGCAACACCGGGGAGCTGTTTTTT.

The chain links TRBV5-1 to TRBJ2-1; D ambiguous. Germline V gene lookup returns CDR1 SGHRS and CDR2 YFSETQ. The CDR3 contains 13 residues. V lost 0 bases and J 3 bases, leaving 4 bases between the germline ends. The CDR3 is CASSLDVYNEQFF. Here the CDR3 DNA reads TGCGCCAGCAGCTTGGATGTCTACAATGAGCAGTTCTTC. The whole variable domain, remainder taken from reference TRBV5-1 and TRBJ2-1, is KAGVTQTPRYLIKTRGQQVTLSCSPISGHRSVSWYQQTPGQGLQFLFEYFSETQRNKGNFPGRFSGRQFSNSRSEMNVSTLELGDSALYLCASSLDVYNEQFFGPGTRLTVL.

This clone was detected only once. Given a far larger clone just one base away, this is likely a sequencing read error. This specimen includes other DNA sequences encoding the same CDR3. The chain recombines TRBV5-6 with TRBJ2-7; D is ambiguous. V was trimmed by 4 bases and J by 3 bases, leaving 14 bases between them. This CDR3 is built from 14 residues. Germline assignment: CDR1 SGHDT and CDR2 YYEEEE. CDR3 residues: CASSPRPSGYEQYF. CDR3 coding DNA: TGTGCCAGCAGCCCCCGACCTAGTGGCTACGAGCAGTACTTC.

The chain is built from TRBV7-9 and TRBJ2-3; TRBD2 aligns across 8 bases. Germline V gives CDR1 SEHNR, CDR2 FQNEAQ (reference sequence). The CDR3 contains 17 residues. V was pared by 6 bases and J by 2 bases, with 13 bases of the junction left unmatched. For the CDR3, the DNA is TGTGCCAGCAGTCGAGCCCTTAGCGGGATAAACACAGATACGCAGTATTTT. This codes for CASSRALSGINTDTQYF.

This clone was seen a few times. The chain uses TRBV4-1 and TRBJ2-7, with D uncertain. CDR1 is MGHRA and CDR2 is YSYEKL in the germline V gene. The CDR3 consists of 15 residues. V was pared by 2 bases and J by 2 bases, with 13 bases between. CDR3 coding DNA: TGCGCCAGCAGCCAAAGCTCGGACGAGCCCTACGAGCAGTACTTC. The encoded protein is CASSQSSDEPYEQYF.

This chain links TRBV7-8 with TRBJ1-5; D unclear. Trimming removed 0 bases from V and 3 bases from J, with 6 bases in between. Germline lookup yields CDR1 SGHVS and CDR2 FQNEAQ. CDR3 length equals 14 residues. In DNA, the CDR3 is TGTGCCAGCAGCTTAGCATTTGACAATCAGCCCCAGCATTTT. It is translated as CASSLAFDNQPQHF. The full variable domain, completed using reference TRBV7-8 and TRBJ1-5, is GAGVSQSPRYKVAKRGQDVALRCDPISGHVSLFWYQQALGQGPEFLTYFQNEAQLDKSGLPSDRFFAERPEGSVSTLKIQRTQQEDSAVYLCASSLAFDNQPQHFGDGTRLSIL.

The chain couples TRBV29-1 to TRBJ2-5; D is possibly TRBD1 or TRBD2 (5 bases each). Trimming stripped 6 bases from V and 5 bases from J, with 25 bases between. Per the germline V gene, CDR1 is SQVTM and CDR2 is ANQGSEA. This CDR3 region has 16 residues. The CDR3 nucleotides are TGCAGCGTCCCCCCCCGGGGCTCTGCCGGGACGGAGACCCAGTACTTC. Protein: CSVPPRGSAGTETQYF.

V is TRBV18 and J is TRBJ2-7; tentative D call: TRBD2 (6 bases). CDR1 and CDR2 from the germline V gene are KGHSH and LQKENI. The ends were cut back, 6 bases at V and 3 bases at J, with 15 bases in the middle. The CDR3 has 14 residues. The CDR3 nucleotides are TGTGCCAGCTCCTCAAGCGGGCGGAGCTACGAGCAGTACTTC. Its translation: CASSSSGRSYEQYF.

This clone has just one count. This chain links TRBV5-5 with TRBJ2-3; tentative D call: TRBD2 (6 bases). This CDR3 is built from 15 residues. Germline assignment: CDR1 SGHKS and CDR2 YYEKEE (reference sequence). V lost 4 bases and J 5 bases, leaving 17 bases between the germline ends. CDR3 loop: CASSPEGQGLDTQYF. CDR3 DNA: TGTGCCAGCAGCCCCGAGGGCCAGGGACTAGATACGCAGTATTTT.

The V and J genes are TRBV30 and TRBJ2-1; 7 bases map to TRBD2. The ends lost 0 bases at V and 3 bases at J; junction bases unmatched: 8. Germline CDR1 reads GTSNPN; CDR2 reads SVGIG (reference sequence). This CDR3 comprises 16 residues. DNA of the CDR3: TGTGCCTGGAGTGTACGTGCGGCGGGGGTCTACAATGAGCAGTTCTTC. Protein product: CAWSVRAAGVYNEQFF. Using reference TRBV30 and TRBJ2-1 for the parts outside the CDR3, the full variable domain is SQTIHQWPATLVQPVGSPLSLECTVEGTSNPNLYWYRQAAGRGLQLLFYSVGIGQISSEVPQNLSASRPQDRQFILSSKKLLLSDSGFYLCAWSVRAAGVYNEQFFGPGTRLTVL.

This clone appeared once. This chain connects TRBV27 to TRBJ2-2; D call uncertain. The V end lost 7 bases, the J end lost 1 base, and 7 bases lay between the germline ends. The CDR3 runs 13 residues. Germline loops: CDR1 MNHEY, CDR2 SMNVEV (reference sequence). CDR3 nucleotide sequence: TGTGCCAGCACTCGACGGAACACCGGGGAGCTGTTTTTT. Protein sequence: CASTRRNTGELFF.

The rearrangement links TRBV27 to TRBJ1-1, with 8 nucleotides matching TRBD1. From germline, CDR1 is MNHEY and CDR2 SMNVEV (reference sequence). The length of the CDR3 is 13 residues. V lost 5 bases and J lost 7; bases outside the gene matches: 6. CDR3 coding DNA: TGTGCCAGCAGTACCAGGGGGCGAGTTGAAGCTTTCTTT. Its protein is CASSTRGRVEAFF.

The chain combines TRBV11-2 with TRBJ2-7, with 8 bases identical to TRBD2. Germline values: CDR1 SGHAT, CDR2 FQNNGV. The CDR3 loop spans 14 amino acids. V was clipped by 2 bases and J by 4 bases; unmatched bases: 4. The chain's CDR3 is CASSLPSGRYEQYF. The CDR3, as DNA: TGTGCCAGCAGCTTACCTAGCGGGCGATACGAGCAGTACTTC.